This TCR beta chain appears in the sequencing data of a study of shared clonotypes between healthy human individuals. TCRdb's copy holds only in-frame clones and misses some; the assay was immunoSEQ multiplex PCR. The repertoire holds a few million clones, with about nine tenths as singletons. There are 15 residues in the CDR3. Germline V lookup: CDR1 SGHTA, CDR2 FQGNSA. V was shortened by 4 bases and J by 4 bases, with 16 bases between the two germline ends. Healthy HIV-negative adults with no recent acute infections or vaccinations were recruited as donors. A CD45RA-negative memory subset and a CD45RA+ naive subset were separated from the CD4+ cells.

Sequenced: naive CD4+ T cells from PBMCs. Subset: CD45RA+ positively selected. The rearrangement joins TRBV7-2 to TRBJ1-1, with D maybe TRBD1 (6 bases). This TCR was recovered from a man younger than 30 in good health. Some clones in this sample may be carry-over from other donors' samples. The CDR3 region is CASSSVGGLSTEAFF. In DNA form, the CDR3 reads TGTGCCAGCAGCTCGGTGGGGGGGCTATCCACTGAAGCTTTCTTT.